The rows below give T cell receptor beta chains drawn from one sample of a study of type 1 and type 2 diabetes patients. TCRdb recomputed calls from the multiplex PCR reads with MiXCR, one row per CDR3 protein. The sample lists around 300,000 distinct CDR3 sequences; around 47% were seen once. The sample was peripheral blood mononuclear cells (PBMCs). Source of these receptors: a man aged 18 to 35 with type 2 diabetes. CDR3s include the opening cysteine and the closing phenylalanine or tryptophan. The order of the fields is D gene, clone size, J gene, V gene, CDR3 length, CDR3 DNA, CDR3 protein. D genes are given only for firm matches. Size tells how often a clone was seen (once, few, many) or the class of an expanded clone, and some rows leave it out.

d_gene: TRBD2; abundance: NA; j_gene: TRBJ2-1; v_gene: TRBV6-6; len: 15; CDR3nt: TGTGCCAGCAGTGAAGCCAGCGGGAGCCCCAATGAGCAGTTCTTC; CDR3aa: CASSEASGSPNEQFF
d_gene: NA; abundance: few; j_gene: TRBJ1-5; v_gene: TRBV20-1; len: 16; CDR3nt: TGCAGTGCTAGAGATTCTGGGCGGGGCCGGGGACAGCCCCAGCATTTT; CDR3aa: CSARDSGRGRGQPQHF
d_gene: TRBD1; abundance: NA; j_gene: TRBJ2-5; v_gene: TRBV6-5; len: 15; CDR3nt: TGTGCCAGCAGTCCCGGGACAGGGGGAATCGGGACCCAGTACTTC; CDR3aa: CASSPGTGGIGTQYF
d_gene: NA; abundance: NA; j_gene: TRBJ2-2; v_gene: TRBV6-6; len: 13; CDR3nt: TGTGCCAGCAGTTACTCGTACACCGGGAAGCTGTTTTTT; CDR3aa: CASSYSYTGKLFF
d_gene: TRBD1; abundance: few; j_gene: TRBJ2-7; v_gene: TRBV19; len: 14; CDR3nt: TGTGCCAGTACCCACGGACAGGGTATGTACGAGCAGTACTTC; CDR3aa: CASTHGQGMYEQYF
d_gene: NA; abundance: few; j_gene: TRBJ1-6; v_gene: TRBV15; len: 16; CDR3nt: TGTGCCACCAGCAGAGATATTGGCTCCTATAATTCACCCCTCCACTTT; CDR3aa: CATSRDIGSYNSPLHF
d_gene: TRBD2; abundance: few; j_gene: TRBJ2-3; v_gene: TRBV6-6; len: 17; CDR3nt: TGTGCCAGCAGTTACTCGGCTAGCGGGAGGTTCACAGATACGCAGTATTTT; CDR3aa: CASSYSASGRFTDTQYF
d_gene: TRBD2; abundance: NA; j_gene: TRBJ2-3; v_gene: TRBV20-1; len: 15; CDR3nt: TGCAGTGCTAGGCGGGGGGGATTATCTAAAGATACGCAGTATTTT; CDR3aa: CSARRGGLSKDTQYF
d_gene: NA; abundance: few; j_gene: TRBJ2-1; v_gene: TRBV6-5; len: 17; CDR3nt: TGTGCCAGCAGAACTATTACCCGGGACATCCCAAATCGGGAGCAGTTCTTC; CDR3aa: CASRTITRDIPNREQFF
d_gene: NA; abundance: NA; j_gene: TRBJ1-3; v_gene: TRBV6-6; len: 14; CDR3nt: TGTGCCAGCAAGCTAGGACCTGAACTGTACACCATATATTTT; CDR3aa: CASKLGPELYTIYF
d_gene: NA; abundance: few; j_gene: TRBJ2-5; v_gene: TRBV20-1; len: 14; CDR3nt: TGCAGTGCTAGTACATCCGATCCTCAAGAGACCCAGTACTTC; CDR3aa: CSASTSDPQETQYF
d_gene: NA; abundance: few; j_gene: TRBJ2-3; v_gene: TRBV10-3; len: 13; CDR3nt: TGTGCCATCAGTGAAATATGGGGAGATACGCAGTATTTT; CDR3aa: CAISEIWGDTQYF
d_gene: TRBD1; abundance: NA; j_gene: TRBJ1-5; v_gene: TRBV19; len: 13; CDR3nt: TGTGCCAGTATCGACAGGGAGAATCAGCCCCAGCATTTT; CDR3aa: CASIDRENQPQHF
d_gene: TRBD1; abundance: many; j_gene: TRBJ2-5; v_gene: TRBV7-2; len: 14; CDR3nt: TGTGCCAGCAGCTCTCGGACAGGTCTTCAGACCCAGTACTTC; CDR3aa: CASSSRTGLQTQYF
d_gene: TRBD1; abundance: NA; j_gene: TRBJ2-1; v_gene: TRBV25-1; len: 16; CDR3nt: TGTGCCAGCAGTGTCTGGACAGGGGCTATTTACAATGAGCAGTTCTTC; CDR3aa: CASSVWTGAIYNEQFF
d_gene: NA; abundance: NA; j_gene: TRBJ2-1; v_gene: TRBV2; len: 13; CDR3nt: TGTGCCAGCAGTTCGCTGACGCTGGGCGAGCAGTTCTTC; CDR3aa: CASSSLTLGEQFF
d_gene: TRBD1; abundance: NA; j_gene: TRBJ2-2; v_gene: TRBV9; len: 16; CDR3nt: TGTGCCAGCAGCGTAATACCGGGACAGGGGGCCGGGGAGCTGTTTTTT; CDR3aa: CASSVIPGQGAGELFF
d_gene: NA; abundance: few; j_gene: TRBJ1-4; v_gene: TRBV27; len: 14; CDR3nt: TGTGCCAGCAGCCCGGGACTGATTATTGAAAAACTGTTTTTT; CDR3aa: CASSPGLIIEKLFF
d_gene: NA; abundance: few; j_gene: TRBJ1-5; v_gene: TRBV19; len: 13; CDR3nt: TGTGCCAGTAGTATACAGGCCCTCCAGCCCCAGCATTTT; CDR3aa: CASSIQALQPQHF
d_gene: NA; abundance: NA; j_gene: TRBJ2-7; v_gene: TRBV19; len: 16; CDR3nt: TGTGCCAGTAGTATGAGGGGGGGGACAGCCAGCTACGAGCAGTACTTC; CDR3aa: CASSMRGGTASYEQYF
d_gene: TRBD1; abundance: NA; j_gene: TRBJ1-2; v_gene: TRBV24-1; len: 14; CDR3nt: TGTGCCACCCAGAGCGGGACAGGGCCCTATGGCTACACCTTC; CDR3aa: CATQSGTGPYGYTF
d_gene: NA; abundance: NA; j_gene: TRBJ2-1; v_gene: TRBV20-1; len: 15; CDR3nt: TGCAGTGCTCACTCACGCGGACTTGCCTACAATGAGCAGTTCTTC; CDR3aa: CSAHSRGLAYNEQFF
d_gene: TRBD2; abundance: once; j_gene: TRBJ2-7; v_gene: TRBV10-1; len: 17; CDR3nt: TGCGCCAGCCCCACTAGCGGGAGTCCCAAAAGTCTCTACGAGCAGTACTTC; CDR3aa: CASPTSGSPKSLYEQYF
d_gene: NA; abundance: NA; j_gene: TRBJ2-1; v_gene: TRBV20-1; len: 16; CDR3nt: TGCAGTGCTCTTCCCCCTCCTGGACTATCAGGCAATGAGCAGTTCTTC; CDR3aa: CSALPPPGLSGNEQFF
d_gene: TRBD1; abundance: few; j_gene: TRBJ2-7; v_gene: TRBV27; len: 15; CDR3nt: TGTGCCAGCAGTTTAACAGGGGGCAAACCCTACGAGCAGTACTTC; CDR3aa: CASSLTGGKPYEQYF
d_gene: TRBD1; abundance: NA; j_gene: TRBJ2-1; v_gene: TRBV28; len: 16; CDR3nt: TGTGCCAGCAGCAGGACAGGGGTGCGCTCCTACAATGAGCAGTTCTTC; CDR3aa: CASSRTGVRSYNEQFF
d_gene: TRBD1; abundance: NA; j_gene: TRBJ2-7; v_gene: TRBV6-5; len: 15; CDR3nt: TGTGCCAGCAGTCCACAAGGGACAGGGACCTACGAGCAGTACTTC; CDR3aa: CASSPQGTGTYEQYF
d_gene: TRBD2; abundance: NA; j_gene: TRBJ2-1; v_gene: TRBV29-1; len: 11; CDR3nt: TGCAGCTTCGGACTAGCAGCTGAGCAGTTCTTC; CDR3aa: CSFGLAAEQFF
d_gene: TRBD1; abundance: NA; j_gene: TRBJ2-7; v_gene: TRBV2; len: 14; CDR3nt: TGTGCCAGCAGCCCGGACAGGGTTGGTAACGAGCAGTACTTC; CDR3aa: CASSPDRVGNEQYF
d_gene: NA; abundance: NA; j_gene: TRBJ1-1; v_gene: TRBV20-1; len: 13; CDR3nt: TGCAGTGCTAGGGGTGGGGGCGCGTTTGAAGCTTTCTTT; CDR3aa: CSARGGGAFEAFF
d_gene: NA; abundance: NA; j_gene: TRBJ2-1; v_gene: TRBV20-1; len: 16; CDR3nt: TGCAGTGCTAGACTGTGGGAAAAGGGGTCGAACAATGAGCAGTTCTTC; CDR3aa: CSARLWEKGSNNEQFF
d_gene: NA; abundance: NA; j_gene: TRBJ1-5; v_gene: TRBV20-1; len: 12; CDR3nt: TGCAGTGCTCTACCGCGGGGTCAGCCCCAGCATTTT; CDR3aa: CSALPRGQPQHF
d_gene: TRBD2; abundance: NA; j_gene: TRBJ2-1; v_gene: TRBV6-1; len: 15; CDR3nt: TGTGCCAGCAGTGACATGCGGGAGTACCACAATGAGCAGTTCTTC; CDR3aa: CASSDMREYHNEQFF
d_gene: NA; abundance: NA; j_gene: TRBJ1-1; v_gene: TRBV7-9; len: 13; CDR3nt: TGTGCCAGCAGCATTCCAGGAAGGACTGAAGCTTTCTTT; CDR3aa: CASSIPGRTEAFF
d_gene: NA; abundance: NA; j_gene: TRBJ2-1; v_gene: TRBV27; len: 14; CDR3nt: TGTGCCAGCAGCTCGACATTATCCTACAATGAGCAGTTCTTC; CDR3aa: CASSSTLSYNEQFF
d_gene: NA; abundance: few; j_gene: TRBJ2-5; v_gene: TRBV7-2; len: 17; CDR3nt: TGTGCCAGCAGCTTGGGATGGTTGGCGGAAGGGTGGAAGACCCAGTACTTC; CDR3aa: CASSLGWLAEGWKTQYF
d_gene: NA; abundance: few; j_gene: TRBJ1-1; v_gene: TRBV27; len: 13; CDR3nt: TGTGCCAGCAGTTCTCTCCTTGGAACTGAAGCTTTCTTT; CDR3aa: CASSSLLGTEAFF
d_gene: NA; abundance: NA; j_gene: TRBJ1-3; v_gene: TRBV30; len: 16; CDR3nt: TGTGCCTGGAGTACGGCTGGGGTGTCGTCTGGAAACACCATATATTTT; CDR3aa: CAWSTAGVSSGNTIYF
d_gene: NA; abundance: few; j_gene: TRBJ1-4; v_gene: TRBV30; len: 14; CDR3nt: TGTGCCTGGAGTCAGGTGGCAGCTAATGAAAAACTGTTTTTT; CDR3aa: CAWSQVAANEKLFF
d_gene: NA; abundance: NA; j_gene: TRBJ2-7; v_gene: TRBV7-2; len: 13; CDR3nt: TGTGCCAGCAGTCCTGGGGGTCCCTACGAGCAGTACTTC; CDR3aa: CASSPGGPYEQYF
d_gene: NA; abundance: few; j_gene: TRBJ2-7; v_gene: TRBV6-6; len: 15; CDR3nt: TGTGCCAGCAGTACCGGGACAAAAAGCTCCTACGAGCAGTACTTC; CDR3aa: CASSTGTKSSYEQYF